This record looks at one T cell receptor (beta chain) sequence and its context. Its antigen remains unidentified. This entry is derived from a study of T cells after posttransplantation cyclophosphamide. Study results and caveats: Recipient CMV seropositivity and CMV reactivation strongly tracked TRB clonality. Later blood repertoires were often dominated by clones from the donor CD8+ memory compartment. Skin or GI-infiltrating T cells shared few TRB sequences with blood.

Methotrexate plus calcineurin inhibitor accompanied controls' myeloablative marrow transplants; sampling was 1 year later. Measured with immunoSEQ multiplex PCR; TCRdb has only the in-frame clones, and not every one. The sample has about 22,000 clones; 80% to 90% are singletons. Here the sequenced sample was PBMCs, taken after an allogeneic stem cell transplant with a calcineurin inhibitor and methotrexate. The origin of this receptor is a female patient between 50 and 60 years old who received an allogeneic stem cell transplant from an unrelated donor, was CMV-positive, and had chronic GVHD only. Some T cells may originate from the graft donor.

In DNA form, the CDR3 reads TGTGCCAGTAAGACAGGACAGGGGATAGATACTGAAGCTTTCTTT. Residues: CASKTGQGIDTEAFF. This chain uses TRBV19 with TRBJ1-1; 9 bases fit TRBD1. Trimming removed 7 bases from V and 5 bases from J; junction bases left unmatched: 11. CDR1 is LNHDA, CDR2 SQIVND, per germline (reference sequence). The CDR3 contains 15 residues.